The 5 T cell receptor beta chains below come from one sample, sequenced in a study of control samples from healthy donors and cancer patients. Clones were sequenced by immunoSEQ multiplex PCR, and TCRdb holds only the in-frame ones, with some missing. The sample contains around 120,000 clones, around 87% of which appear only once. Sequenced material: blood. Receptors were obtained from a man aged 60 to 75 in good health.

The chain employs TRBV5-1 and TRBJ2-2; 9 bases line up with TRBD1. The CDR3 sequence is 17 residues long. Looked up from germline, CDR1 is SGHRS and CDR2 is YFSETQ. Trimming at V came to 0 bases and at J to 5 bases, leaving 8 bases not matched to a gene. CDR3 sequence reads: CASSLGGPGTGTGELFF. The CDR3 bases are TGCGCCAGCAGCTTGGGGGGCCCGGGGACAGGGACCGGGGAGCTGTTTTTT.

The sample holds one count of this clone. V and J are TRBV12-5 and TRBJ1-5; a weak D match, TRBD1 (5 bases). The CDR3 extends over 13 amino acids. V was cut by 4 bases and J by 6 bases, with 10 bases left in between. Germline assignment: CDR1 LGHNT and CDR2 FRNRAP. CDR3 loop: CASGSSGGQPQHF. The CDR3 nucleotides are TGTGCTAGTGGTTCCTCGGGGGGTCAGCCCCAGCATTTT. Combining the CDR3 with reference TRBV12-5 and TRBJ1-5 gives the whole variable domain DARVTQTPRHKVTEMGQEVTMRCQPILGHNTVFWYRQTMMQGLELLAYFRNRAPLDDSGMPKDRFSAEMPDATLATLKIQPSEPRDSAVYFCASGSSGGQPQHFGDGTRLSIL.

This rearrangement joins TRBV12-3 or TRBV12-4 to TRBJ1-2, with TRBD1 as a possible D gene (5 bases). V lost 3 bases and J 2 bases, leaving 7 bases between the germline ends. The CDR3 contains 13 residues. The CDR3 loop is CASSFNRNYGYTF. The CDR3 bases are TGTGCCAGCAGTTTTAACAGGAACTATGGCTACACCTTC.

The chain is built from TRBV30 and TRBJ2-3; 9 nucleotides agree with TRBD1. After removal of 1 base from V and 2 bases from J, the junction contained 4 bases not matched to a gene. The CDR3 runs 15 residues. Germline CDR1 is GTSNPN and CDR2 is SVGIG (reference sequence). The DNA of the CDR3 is TGTGCCTGGAGTGCAGGGACAGGGTTCACAGATACGCAGTATTTT. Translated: CAWSAGTGFTDTQYF.

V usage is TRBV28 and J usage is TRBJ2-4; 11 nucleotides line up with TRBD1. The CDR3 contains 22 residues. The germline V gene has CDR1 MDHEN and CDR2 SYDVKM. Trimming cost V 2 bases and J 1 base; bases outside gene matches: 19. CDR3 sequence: CASSLELIGTGGIGMAKNIQYF. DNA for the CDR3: TGTGCCAGCAGTTTAGAATTAATCGGGACAGGGGGTATAGGGATGGCCAAAAACATTCAGTACTTC.